This entry lists 22 T cell receptor beta chains sequenced from one sample in a study of blood T cell repertoires in COVID-19. The data were produced by immunoSEQ multiplex PCR, yet TCRdb's version contains in-frame clones alone and is incomplete. This table holds some 400,000 clones, about 80% found once. The sequenced sample consisted of peripheral blood. Source of these receptors: a human donor with acute or convalescent COVID-19. The donor label of this sample is uncertain.

The rearrangement uses TRBV4-1 and TRBJ1-5, with D maybe TRBD1 (5 bases). The CDR3 consists of 16 residues. Germline V CDR1 and CDR2: MGHRA, YSYEKL. Trimming pared 0 bases from V and 4 bases from J, leaving 13 bases between. CDR3 sequence: CASSQESSGANQPQHF. The CDR3 region has the DNA TGCGCCAGCAGCCAAGAGTCCAGCGGGGCGAATCAGCCCCAGCATTTT.

The chain carries TRBV7-2 and TRBJ2-1, with 7 bases lining up with TRBD1. The germline gives CDR1 SGHTA, CDR2 FQGNSA. The CDR3 spans 14 residues. The V segment lost 1 base and the J segment 3 bases; nucleotides outside the gene matches: 0. CDR3 nucleotides: TGTGCCAGCAGCTTAGGGACAGGCTACAATGAGCAGTTCTTC. Translating it yields CASSLGTGYNEQFF.

This chain joins TRBV3-1 (or the pseudogene TRBV3-2) and TRBJ2-1, with 8 bases identical to TRBD2. Germline values: CDR1 LGHDT, CDR2 YNNKEL (reference sequence). Germline trimming cut 4 bases from V and 6 bases from J; bases unmatched to any gene: 8. The CDR3 has 15 residues. Here the CDR3 reads CASSPPGGGRNEQFF. The CDR3 region has the DNA TGTGCCAGCAGCCCTCCCGGGGGGGGCCGCAATGAGCAGTTCTTC.

The CDR3 loop is CASSSGRGYGYTF. In DNA form, the CDR3 reads TGTGCCAGCAGTTCCGGACGGGGCTATGGCTACACCTTC. This chain uses TRBV28 with TRBJ1-2; no definite D call. The CDR3 spans 13 residues. CDR1 and CDR2 from the germline V gene are MDHEN and SYDVKM. Trimming took off 4 bases at V and 4 bases at J, with 10 bases between the two ends.

This clone appeared a single time. V usage is TRBV18 and J usage is TRBJ2-4; D gene ambiguous. The CDR3 length is 16 residues. Per germline, CDR1 KGHSH and CDR2 LQKENI. Trimming pared 5 bases from V and 0 bases from J, leaving 14 bases between. The DNA of the CDR3 is TGTGCCAGCTCAAACCAACAGAGCTTAGCCAAAAACATTCAGTACTTC. Protein product: CASSNQQSLAKNIQYF.

The chain employs TRBV9 and TRBJ1-1; the match to TRBD1 covers 9 bases. Unmatched junction bases numbered 11, after V lost 3 bases and J lost 5 bases. Germline CDR1 reads SGDLS; CDR2 reads YYNGEE. The CDR3 spans 16 residues. Here the CDR3 reads CASSARGWTGDTEAFF. The CDR3 DNA reads TGTGCCAGCAGCGCGCGGGGCTGGACAGGGGATACTGAAGCTTTCTTT.

The genes are TRBV5-1 and TRBJ2-2, with 13 nucleotides matching TRBD2. This CDR3 region has 18 residues. V lost 3 bases, J lost 0 bases, and 5 bases stayed unmatched. CDR1 is SGHRS and CDR2 is YFSETQ in the germline V gene. The CDR3 DNA sequence: TGCGCCAGCAGCTACGGACTAGCGGGGGCGCCGAACACCGGGGAGCTGTTTTTT. Its protein is CASSYGLAGAPNTGELFF.

The V gene is TRBV27, the J gene TRBJ2-7; the match to TRBD1 covers 9 bases. CDR3 length: 15 residues. CDR1 MNHEY and CDR2 SMNVEV come from the germline V gene (reference sequence). J gave up 3 bases and V 5 bases, and 8 bases lay outside the gene matches. CDR3 in amino acids: CASSAGQGVLYEQYF. The DNA for the CDR3 is TGTGCCAGCAGTGCGGGACAGGGAGTTCTCTACGAGCAGTACTTC.

The rearrangement uses TRBV5-1 and TRBJ1-3; D ambiguous. Germline V gene sequence: CDR1 SGHRS, CDR2 YFSETQ. Trimming shortened V by 2 bases and J by 7 bases, and 10 bases separated the two germline ends. The CDR3 covers 13 residues. The chain's CDR3 is CASSFGGPNTIYF. CDR3 sequence (DNA): TGCGCCAGCAGCTTCGGAGGCCCGAACACCATATATTTT.

The chain combines TRBV7-2 with TRBJ2-3; 9 bases are a match to TRBD2. Germline V gene sequence: CDR1 SGHTA, CDR2 FQGNSA. The CDR3 has 16 residues. V trimming: 2 bases; J trimming: 2 bases; junction bases outside the gene matches: 5. Here the CDR3 reads CASSLWLAGTTDTQYF. For the CDR3, the DNA is TGTGCCAGCAGCTTATGGCTAGCGGGAACCACAGATACGCAGTATTTT.

The V gene is TRBV2, the J gene TRBJ1-5; TRBD1 matches at 7 bases. V dropped 4 bases and J dropped 9; count of bases not matched to a gene: 12. The CDR3 runs 15 residues. Germline CDR1 SNHLY, CDR2 FYNNEI. The CDR3 region is CASSVDRASLGPQHF. The CDR3 DNA reads as TGTGCCAGCAGTGTAGACAGGGCAAGCCTCGGGCCCCAGCATTTT.

This clone was seen a handful of times. The chain joins TRBV2 to TRBJ1-2; D uncertain. Looked up from germline, CDR1 is SNHLY and CDR2 is FYNNEI. This CDR3 has 12 residues. Deletions cut 11 bases from V and 4 bases from J, with 14 bases between. The CDR3 loop is CAASTVPYGYTF. Written as DNA, the CDR3 is TGTGCCGCCTCAACAGTTCCCTATGGCTACACCTTC.

The chain couples TRBV5-1 to TRBJ2-1; possibly TRBD2 for D (6 bases). CDR1 is SGHRS and CDR2 is YFSETQ in the germline V gene. The V gene lost 5 bases and the J gene lost 7 bases, with 10 bases spanning the gap. This CDR3 region has 12 residues. CDR3 in amino acids: CASRGGANEQFF. Here the CDR3 DNA reads TGCGCCAGCAGGGGGGGAGCTAATGAGCAGTTCTTC.

This chain joins TRBV3-1 (or the pseudogene TRBV3-2) and TRBJ1-1; D is possibly TRBD1 (5 bases). The CDR3 loop spans 11 amino acids. Germline V gene sequence: CDR1 LGHDT, CDR2 YNNKEL (reference sequence). V gave up 6 bases and J gave up 7 bases, with 9 bases separating them. DNA for the CDR3: TGTGCCAGCAGGAGAACAGGTGAAGCTTTCTTT. It translates to CASRRTGEAFF.

The chain couples TRBV18 to TRBJ1-3, with D hard to call. Germline V lookup: CDR1 KGHSH, CDR2 LQKENI. Trimming took off 3 bases at V and 1 base at J, with 10 bases between the two ends. The CDR3 has 15 amino acids. CDR3 bases: TGTGCCAGCTCACCCGAAGCGGGATCTGGAAACACCATATATTTT. Translation: CASSPEAGSGNTIYF.

The chain recombines TRBV9 with TRBJ2-7; 10 nucleotides agree with TRBD1. CDR3 size: 14 residues. The ends lost 0 bases at V and 3 bases at J; junction bases unmatched: 0. The V gene's germline CDR1 is SGDLS and CDR2 YYNGEE. In nucleotides, the CDR3 is TGTGCCAGCAGCGTAGGGGACAGGGGCTACGAGCAGTACTTC. Its protein product is CASSVGDRGYEQYF. Full variable domain (rest looked up from reference TRBV9 and TRBJ2-7): DSGVTQTPKHLITATGQRVTLRCSPRSGDLSVYWYQQSLDQGLQFLIQYYNGEERAKGNILERFSAQQFPDLHSELNLSSLELGDSALYFCASSVGDRGYEQYFGPGTRLTVT.

J is TRBJ2-7 and V is TRBV27; 8 nucleotides match TRBD1. J lost 4 bases, V lost 2 bases, and 7 bases had no gene match. This CDR3 comprises 15 residues. Per the germline V gene, CDR1 is MNHEY and CDR2 is SMNVEV (reference sequence). CDR3 bases: TGTGCCAGCAGTTTACGAGCGACAGGGGTGTACGAGCAGTACTTC. Translated, it gives CASSLRATGVYEQYF.

The DNA of the CDR3 is TGTGCCAGCAGTACCGGGGGGTACGGATCACCCCTCCACTTT. This encodes CASSTGGYGSPLHF. The rearrangement links TRBV9 to TRBJ1-6, with D perhaps TRBD1 (5 bases). The germline V gene encodes CDR1 SGDLS and CDR2 YYNGEE. The CDR3 runs 14 residues. V shed 5 bases and J shed 10 bases, with 16 bases lying between them.

V is TRBV10-3 and J is TRBJ2-3; no clear D gene. V gave up 0 bases and J gave up 2 bases, with 9 bases separating them. In germline, CDR1 is ENHRY, CDR2 SYGVKD. The CDR3 spans 15 residues. In nucleotides, the CDR3 is TGTGCCATCAGTGAGTCACAGACCACCACAGATACGCAGTATTTT. It translates to CAISESQTTTDTQYF.

This chain links TRBV10-1 with TRBJ1-1, with a possible D match to TRBD1 (6 bases). Germline assignment: CDR1 WNHNN and CDR2 SYGVQD (reference sequence). V gave up 6 bases and J gave up 1 base, with 9 bases separating them. The CDR3 is 13 amino acids. CDR3 coding DNA: TGCGCCAGCAGGTTACAGGGGAACACTGAAGCTTTCTTT. It specifies CASRLQGNTEAFF.

The chain is built from TRBV7-7 and TRBJ2-3; 8 nucleotides line up with TRBD1. Germline assignment: CDR1 SSHAT and CDR2 FNYEAQ (reference sequence). The CDR3 consists of 15 residues. V lost 5 bases to trimming and J lost 0 bases; unmatched junction nucleotides: 4. The CDR3 is CASSLRTGSTDTQYF. The CDR3, as DNA: TGTGCCAGCAGCCTCAGGACAGGGAGCACAGATACGCAGTATTTT.

The rearrangement uses TRBV18 and TRBJ1-1, with TRBD1 as a possible D gene (6 bases). V lost 6 bases, J lost 1 base, and 12 bases lay in between. The CDR3 covers 14 residues. CDR1 is KGHSH, CDR2 LQKENI, per germline. The CDR3 reads CASSDPDRNTEAFF. The CDR3 DNA sequence: TGTGCCAGCTCCGACCCGGACAGGAACACTGAAGCTTTCTTT.